This T cell receptor (beta chain) stems from a study of T-cell reconstitution after alpha-beta-depleted transplantation in children. V was shortened by 6 bases and J by 3 bases, with 25 bases between the two germline ends. The CDR3 runs 18 residues. Using unique molecular identifiers, the investigators prepared the TCRbeta library. MiXCR, applied by TCRdb to the PCR reads, yields one record per CDR3 protein. The sample records about 460,000 distinct CDR3 sequences, under 15% being singletons. This clonotype was detected a few times. The clonotype comes from a human donor who donated a stem cell graft to a child with combined immunodeficiency. This material consisted of PBMCs from the stem cell graft donor, taken from the stem cell graft. V is TRBV12-3 or TRBV12-4 and J is TRBJ2-3, with D possibly called TRBD1 or TRBD2 (6 bases each). CDR3 loop: CASSPLGGLLSPTDTQYF. DNA for the CDR3: TGTGCCAGCAGCCCCCTTGGGGGGCTCCTTAGCCCTACAGATACGCAGTATTTT.